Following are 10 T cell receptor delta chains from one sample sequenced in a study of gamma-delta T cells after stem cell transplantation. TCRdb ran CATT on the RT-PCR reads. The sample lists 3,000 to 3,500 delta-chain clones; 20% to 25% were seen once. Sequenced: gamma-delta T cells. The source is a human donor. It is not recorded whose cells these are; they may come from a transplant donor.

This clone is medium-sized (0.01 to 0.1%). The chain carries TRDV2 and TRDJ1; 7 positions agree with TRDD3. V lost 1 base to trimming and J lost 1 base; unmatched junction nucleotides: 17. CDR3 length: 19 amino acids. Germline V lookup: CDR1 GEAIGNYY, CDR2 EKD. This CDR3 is CACDTLVLGTGTPTDKLIF. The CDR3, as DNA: TGTGCCTGTGACACACTAGTACTGGGGACCGGTACCCCCACCGATAAACTCATCTTT.

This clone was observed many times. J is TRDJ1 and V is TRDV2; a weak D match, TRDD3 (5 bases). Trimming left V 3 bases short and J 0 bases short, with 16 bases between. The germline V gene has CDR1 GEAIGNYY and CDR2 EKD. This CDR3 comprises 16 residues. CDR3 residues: CACDPLGVSNTDKLIF. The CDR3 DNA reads TGTGCCTGTGACCCGCTTGGGGTTTCGAACACCGATAAACTCATCTTT.

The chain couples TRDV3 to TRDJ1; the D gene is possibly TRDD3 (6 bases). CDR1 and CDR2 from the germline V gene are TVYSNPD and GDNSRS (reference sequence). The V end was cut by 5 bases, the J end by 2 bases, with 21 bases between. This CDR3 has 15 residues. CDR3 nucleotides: TGTGCCCGAACTGGACTGGGCGCCGGGACCGATAAACTCATCTTT. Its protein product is CARTGLGAGTDKLIF.

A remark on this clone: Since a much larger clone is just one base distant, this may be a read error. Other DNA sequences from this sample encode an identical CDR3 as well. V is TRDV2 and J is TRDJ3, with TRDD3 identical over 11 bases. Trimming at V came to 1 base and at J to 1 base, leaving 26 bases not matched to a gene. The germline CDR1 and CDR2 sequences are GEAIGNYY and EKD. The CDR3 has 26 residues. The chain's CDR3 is CACDTVVSAGGYFRTPGSWDTRQMFF. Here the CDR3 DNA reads TGTGCCTGTGACACAGTAGTCAGTGCTGGGGGATACTTCCGTACACCAGGATCCTGGGACACCCGACAGATGTTTTTC.

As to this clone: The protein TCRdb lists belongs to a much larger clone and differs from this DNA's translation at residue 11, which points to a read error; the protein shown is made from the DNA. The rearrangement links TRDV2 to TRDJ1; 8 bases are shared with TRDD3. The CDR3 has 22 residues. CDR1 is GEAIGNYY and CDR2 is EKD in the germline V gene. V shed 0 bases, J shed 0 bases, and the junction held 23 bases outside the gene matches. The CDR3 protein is CACDTLSNWGVQSSPYTDKLIF. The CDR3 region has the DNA TGTGCCTGTGACACCTTGTCGAACTGGGGGGTACAAAGTTCCCCCTACACCGATAAACTCATCTTT.

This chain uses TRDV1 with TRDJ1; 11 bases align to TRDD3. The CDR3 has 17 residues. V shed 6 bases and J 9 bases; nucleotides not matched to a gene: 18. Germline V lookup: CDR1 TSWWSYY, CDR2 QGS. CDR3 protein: CALGPTNGWGIQGELIF. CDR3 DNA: TGTGCTCTTGGACCTACGAATGGCTGGGGGATACAGGGGGAACTCATCTTT.

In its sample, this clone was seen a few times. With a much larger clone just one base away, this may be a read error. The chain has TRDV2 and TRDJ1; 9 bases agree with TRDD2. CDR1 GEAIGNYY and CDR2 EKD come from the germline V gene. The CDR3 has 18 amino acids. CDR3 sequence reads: CARDPLPTFIPNTDKLIF. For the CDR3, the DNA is TGTGCCCGTGATCCCCTTCCTACGTTCATCCCCAACACCGATAAACTCATCTTT.

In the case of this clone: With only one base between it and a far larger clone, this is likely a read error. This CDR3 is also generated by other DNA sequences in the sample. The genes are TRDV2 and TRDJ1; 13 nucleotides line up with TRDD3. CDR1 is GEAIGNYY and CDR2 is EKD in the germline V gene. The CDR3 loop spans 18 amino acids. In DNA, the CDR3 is TGTGCCTGCGACACCCTCAACTGGGGGATACGAGGCACCGATAAACTCATCTTT. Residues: CACDTLNWGIRGTDKLIF.

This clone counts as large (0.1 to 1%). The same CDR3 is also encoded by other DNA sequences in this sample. The CDR3 reads CACDTVSPGGHGSNKLIF. The CDR3 coding sequence is TGTGCCTGTGACACCGTTTCTCCCGGGGGTCACGGATCGAATAAACTCATCTTT. The rearrangement links TRDV2 to TRDJ1, with a tentative D call TRDD3 (5 bases). The CDR3 is 18 amino acids. The germline V gene has CDR1 GEAIGNYY and CDR2 EKD. The V end lost 0 bases, the J end lost 6 bases, and 25 bases lay between the germline ends.

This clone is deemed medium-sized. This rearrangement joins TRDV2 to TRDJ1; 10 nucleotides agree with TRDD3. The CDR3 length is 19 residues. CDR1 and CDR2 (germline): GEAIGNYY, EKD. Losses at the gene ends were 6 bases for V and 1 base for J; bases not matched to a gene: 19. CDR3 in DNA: TGTGCCTGTTCCGGATTACTGGGGGATGGGGGGGGAAGCACCGATAAACTCATCTTT. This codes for CACSGLLGDGGGSTDKLIF.